The 23 T cell receptor beta chains below all came from one sample that was sequenced in a study of shared clonotypes between healthy human individuals (dated by TCRdb to about 2020). The library was obtained by the immunoSEQ multiplex PCR assay. TCRdb obtained this table from immuneACCESS and retained in-frame rearrangements with V and J assigned. These tables miss some clones; where compared with another copy, unresolved V genes account for less than half of the shortfall, and the remainder is unexplained. The sample data list 300,000 to 400,000 clones, and more than 60% of these were observed just once. The ten largest clones add up to about 10% of the sample. Material: memory CD4+ T cells sorted from blood. Interpreted using the paper, the cell subset or site label stands for: CD45RA-negative fraction. These receptors came from a man aged 30 to 39 in good health.

In regard to this clone: This may come from a read error, since a much larger clone is one base off. The chain couples TRBV18 to TRBJ1-2, with 10 bases aligning to TRBD1. CDR3 length: 14 amino acids. Germline lookup yields CDR1 KGHSH and CDR2 LQKENI. V lost 4 bases to trimming and J lost 4 bases; unmatched junction nucleotides: 3. CDR3: CASSLGTGAYGYTF. CDR3 bases: TGTGCCAGCTCACTCGGGACAGGGGCCTATGGCTACACCTTC.

The chain combines TRBV5-1 with TRBJ2-1; 7 nucleotides match TRBD2. CDR1 and CDR2 from the germline V gene are SGHRS and YFSETQ. This CDR3 has 13 amino acids. V was clipped by 0 bases and J by 9 bases; unmatched bases: 3. CDR3 residues: CASSLGAGAEQFF. The CDR3 DNA sequence: TGCGCCAGCAGCTTGGGGGCGGGAGCTGAGCAGTTCTTC. Using reference TRBV5-1 and TRBJ2-1 for the parts outside the CDR3, the full variable domain is KAGVTQTPRYLIKTRGQQVTLSCSPISGHRSVSWYQQTPGQGLQFLFEYFSETQRNKGNFPGRFSGRQFSNSRSEMNVSTLELGDSALYLCASSLGAGAEQFFGPGTRLTVL.

V and J are TRBV9 and TRBJ2-5, with no clear D. With 3 bases removed from V and 5 bases from J, the gap between germline ends came to 11 bases. Looked up from germline, CDR1 is SGDLS and CDR2 is YYNGEE. The CDR3 spans 13 residues. The CDR3 spells CASSADLGETQYF. The DNA of the CDR3 is TGTGCCAGCAGCGCGGATCTCGGGGAGACCCAGTACTTC.

The chain employs TRBV30 and TRBJ2-3; the D is unclear. This CDR3 comprises 15 residues. V dropped 1 base and J dropped 5 bases, with 16 bases sitting between them. Germline loops: CDR1 GTSNPN, CDR2 SVGIG (reference sequence). The CDR3 DNA is TGTGCCTGGAGTGATGGCTTACTCTCTGGAGATACGCAGTATTTT. Amino acid sequence: CAWSDGLLSGDTQYF.

The chain combines TRBV28 with TRBJ2-7, with D uncertain. Trimming pared 5 bases from V and 5 bases from J, leaving 10 bases between. This CDR3 contains 12 residues. Germline V gene data show CDR1 as MDHEN and CDR2 as SYDVKM. CDR3 sequence: CASSGNSDEQYF. In DNA, the CDR3 is TGTGCCAGCAGTGGCAACAGCGACGAGCAGTACTTC.

This clone was picked up one time. This rearrangement joins TRBV13 to TRBJ2-7, with 9 nucleotides matching TRBD2. The trim removed 4 bases at V and 3 bases at J, leaving 10 bases unmatched. The CDR3 length is 16 residues. Germline V lookup: CDR1 PRHDT, CDR2 FYEKMQ (reference sequence). This chain's CDR3 is CASSSRLAVTNYEQYF. In DNA form, the CDR3 reads TGTGCCAGCAGCTCTCGACTAGCGGTTACCAACTACGAGCAGTACTTC.

The genes are TRBV28 and TRBJ2-2; D remains unclear. CDR1 and CDR2 from the germline V gene are MDHEN and SYDVKM. With 5 bases removed from V and 5 bases from J, the gap between germline ends came to 6 bases. The CDR3 is 12 residues long. The CDR3 sequence: CASSHQTGELFF. As DNA, the CDR3 is TGTGCCAGCAGTCATCAGACCGGGGAGCTGTTTTTT.

This clone came up a few times. This chain links TRBV6-1 with TRBJ1-5; 7 bases line up with TRBD1. V gave up 6 bases and J gave up 3 bases; unmatched junction bases: 5. The CDR3 is 14 amino acids. CDR1 is MNHNS, CDR2 SASEGT, per germline. The CDR3 coding sequence is TGTGCCAGCAGCGTGGACAGGACCAATCAGCCCCAGCATTTT. Translation gives CASSVDRTNQPQHF.

The chain has TRBV25-1 and TRBJ2-2; 14 bases map to TRBD2. This CDR3 has 15 residues. Germline values: CDR1 MGHDK, CDR2 SYGVNS. The V gene end was trimmed by 6 bases and the J gene end by 7 bases; junction bases not matched to a gene: 4. The CDR3 coding sequence is TGTGCCAGCAGGGGACTAGCGGGAGATAGCGGGGAGCTGTTTTTT. Protein product: CASRGLAGDSGELFF. The entire variable domain, with the rest obtained from reference TRBV25-1 and TRBJ2-2, is as follows: EADIYQTPRYLVIGTGKKITLECSQTMGHDKMYWYQQDPGMELHLIHYSYGVNSTEKGDLSSESTVSRIRTEHFPLTLESARPSHTSQYLCASRGLAGDSGELFFGEGSRLTVL.

Concerning this clone itself: Only one base separates this from a far larger clonotype, so it likely reflects a read error. This sequence joins TRBV7-9 and TRBJ2-3; 10 bases line up with TRBD2. With V trimmed by 5 bases and J by 1 base, 3 bases remained unmatched. The CDR3 totals 15 residues. Germline CDR1 and CDR2: SEHNR and FQNEAQ (reference sequence). The CDR3 protein is CASSQGLAGTDTQYF. CDR3 DNA sequence: TGTGCCAGCAGCCAAGGACTAGCGGGCACAGATACGCAGTATTTT.

The chain links TRBV30 to TRBJ2-7, with a weak D call TRBD1 (6 bases). The CDR3 runs 13 residues. Trimming shortened V by 5 bases and J by 2 bases, and 13 bases separated the two germline ends. CDR1 GTSNPN and CDR2 SVGIG come from the germline V gene (reference sequence). As DNA, the CDR3 is TGTGCCTGGGCCAAACAGGGACCCTACGAGCAGTACTTC. Its protein is CAWAKQGPYEQYF.

The V call is TRBV5-6, the J call TRBJ1-5, with no clear D. V lost 0 bases, J lost 6 bases, and 4 bases lay in between. Germline V gene sequence: CDR1 SGHDT, CDR2 YYEEEE. The CDR3 is made up of 12 amino acids. The CDR3 loop reads CASSLASQPQHF. The CDR3 region has the DNA TGTGCCAGCAGCTTGGCAAGTCAGCCCCAGCATTTT.

The chain uses TRBV13 and TRBJ2-7; TRBD2 matches at 14 bases. The CDR3 spans 19 residues. Germline V gene sequence: CDR1 PRHDT, CDR2 FYEKMQ (reference sequence). V gave up 2 bases and J gave up 3 bases; unmatched junction bases: 12. The CDR3 sequence is CASSLLPGLAGGWGYEQYF. As DNA, the CDR3 is TGTGCCAGCAGCTTACTTCCAGGACTAGCGGGAGGTTGGGGCTACGAGCAGTACTTC.

A few counts support this clone. V usage is TRBV11-2 and J usage is TRBJ1-5; D unclear. The CDR3 length is 12 residues. The V and J ends lost 4 bases and 5 bases respectively, with 6 bases between them. CDR1 is SGHAT and CDR2 is FQNNGV in the germline V gene. Here the CDR3 DNA reads TGTGCCAGCAGCTCAATAGATCAGCCCCAGCATTTT. It codes for CASSSIDQPQHF.

The rearrangement links TRBV6-1 to TRBJ1-5; weak D call: TRBD1 (6 bases). The CDR3 is 13 residues long. V was shortened by 5 bases and J by 4 bases, with 9 bases between the two germline ends. Germline V lookup: CDR1 MNHNS, CDR2 SASEGT. The CDR3 nucleotides are TGTGCCAGCAGTTTTACAGGGAATCAGCCCCAGCATTTT. Its protein is CASSFTGNQPQHF.

For this clone: The sample holds other DNA sequences that translate to the same CDR3. The rearrangement links TRBV28 to TRBJ1-4; D gene uncertain. Germline CDR1 MDHEN, CDR2 SYDVKM. CDR3 length equals 12 residues. With 3 bases removed from V and 5 bases from J, the gap between germline ends came to 4 bases. In DNA, the CDR3 is TGTGCCAGCAGTTTGGGGAATGAAAAACTGTTTTTT. It translates to CASSLGNEKLFF.

The count of this clone is one. CDR3 protein: CATSRDRTAAKLFF. CDR3 in DNA: TGTGCCACCAGCAGAGATCGGACAGCAGCCAAACTGTTTTTT. This chain uses TRBV15 with TRBJ1-4; D possibly corresponds to TRBD1 (6 bases). The germline V and J ends were trimmed by 0 bases and 11 bases, with 13 bases remaining between them. The CDR3 is 14 amino acids. CDR1 is LNHNV, CDR2 YYDKDF, per germline (reference sequence).

This sequence joins TRBV30 and TRBJ2-7, with D perhaps given as TRBD1 or TRBD2 (6 bases each). Trimming left V 7 bases short and J 2 bases short, with 15 bases between. This CDR3 comprises 13 residues. Germline V gene sequence: CDR1 GTSNPN, CDR2 SVGIG (reference sequence). CDR3 region: CAFVGGLTYEQYF. DNA of the CDR3: TGTGCCTTCGTGGGGGGCTTAACCTACGAGCAGTACTTC.

This chain uses TRBV30 with TRBJ2-4; 8 bases are a match to TRBD1. Trimming cost V 0 bases and J 6 bases; bases outside gene matches: 7. CDR1 is GTSNPN and CDR2 is SVGIG in the germline V gene (reference sequence). This CDR3 is built from 15 residues. CDR3 residues: CAWSVQGGGGNIQYF. Written as DNA, the CDR3 is TGTGCCTGGAGTGTACAGGGGGGCGGCGGAAACATTCAGTACTTC.

V is TRBV7-8 and J is TRBJ1-5, with D perhaps TRBD1 (5 bases). Trimming removed 5 bases from V and 3 bases from J, with 14 bases in between. The CDR3 length is 15 residues. Looked up from germline, CDR1 is SGHVS and CDR2 is FQNEAQ. CDR3 sequence reads: CASSLSDSPNQPQHF. CDR3 nucleotides: TGTGCCAGCAGCCTATCCGACAGTCCCAATCAGCCCCAGCATTTT.

The CDR3 DNA sequence: TGTGCCAGCAGCTTGGATCGTCTAGCGTCCTACAATGAGCAGTTCTTC. Protein product: CASSLDRLASYNEQFF. J is TRBJ2-1 and V is TRBV5-4, with D possibly matching TRBD2 (6 bases). From germline, CDR1 is SGHNT and CDR2 YYREEE (reference sequence). The CDR3 is made up of 16 amino acids. Trimming stripped 0 bases from V and 1 base from J, with 11 bases between.

The chain links TRBV27 to TRBJ2-5; tentatively, D is TRBD2 (5 bases). Germline V gives CDR1 MNHEY, CDR2 SMNVEV (reference sequence). The V gene lost 5 bases and the J gene lost 0 bases, with 16 bases spanning the gap. The CDR3 contains 16 residues. The CDR3 protein is CASSNIGLLNQETQYF. The DNA of the CDR3 is TGTGCCAGCAGTAACATAGGACTTTTAAACCAAGAGACCCAGTACTTC.

This CDR3 reads CATSSATDTQYF. The CDR3 DNA follows: TGTGCCACCAGCAGCGCAACAGATACGCAGTATTTT. J is TRBJ2-3 and V is TRBV15, with D uncertain. CDR3 size: 12 residues. Per the germline V gene, CDR1 is LNHNV and CDR2 is YYDKDF (reference sequence). The V end lost 3 bases, the J end lost 3 bases, and 4 bases lay between the germline ends.